The sample holds a few counts of the clone carrying this T cell receptor (beta chain). The conserved phenylalanine or tryptophan is not found at the CDR3 terminus, so this likely reflects a read error. The data originate from a study of molecular identifiers for immune sequencing clone quantification. TCRdb ran MiXCR on the PCR reads and lists one entry per CDR3 protein. The sample includes approximately 630,000 distinct CDR3 sequences, 25% of them seen just once. The CDR3 sequence is 11 residues long. Trimming left V 3 bases short and J 4 bases short, with 2 bases between. Source material: naive CD8+ T cells from blood, with Jurkat cell RNA spiked in. Stated subset: FACS-sorted CD8+CD4-CCR7+CD45RA+ naive T cells. The receptor was isolated from a human donor in good health. Some libraries in this study had Jurkat cell RNA spiked in. This chain links TRBV12-3 or TRBV12-4 with TRBJ2-3; D is undetermined. CDR3 region: CASSLADTQYL. The CDR3 nucleotides are TGTGCCAGCAGTTTGGCAGATACGCAGTATCTT.